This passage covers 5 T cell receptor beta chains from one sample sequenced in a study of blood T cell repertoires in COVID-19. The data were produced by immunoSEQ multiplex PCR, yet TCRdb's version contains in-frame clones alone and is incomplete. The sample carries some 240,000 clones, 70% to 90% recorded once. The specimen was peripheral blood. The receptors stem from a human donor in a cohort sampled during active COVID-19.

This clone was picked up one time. The CDR3 reads CASSPRGSKEKLFF. The CDR3 DNA reads TGTGCCAGCTCACCGCGCGGGTCGAAGGAAAAACTGTTTTTT. This chain uses TRBV18 with TRBJ1-4; no reliable D call. The CDR3 is 14 residues long. Trimming took off 3 bases at V and 8 bases at J, with 13 bases between the two ends. CDR1 KGHSH and CDR2 LQKENI come from the germline V gene.

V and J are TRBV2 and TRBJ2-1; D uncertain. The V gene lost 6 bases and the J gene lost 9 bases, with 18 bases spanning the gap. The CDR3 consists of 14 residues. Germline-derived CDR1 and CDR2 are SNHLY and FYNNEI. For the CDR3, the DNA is TGTGCCAGCAGCCCTAGTCGGATACCTCCTGAGCAGTTCTTC. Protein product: CASSPSRIPPEQFF. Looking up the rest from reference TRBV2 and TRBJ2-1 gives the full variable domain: EPEVTQTPSHQVTQMGQEVILRCVPISNHLYFYWYRQILGQKVEFLVSFYNNEISEKSEIFDDQFSVERPDGSNFTLKIRSTKLEDSAMYFCASSPSRIPPEQFFGPGTRLTVL.

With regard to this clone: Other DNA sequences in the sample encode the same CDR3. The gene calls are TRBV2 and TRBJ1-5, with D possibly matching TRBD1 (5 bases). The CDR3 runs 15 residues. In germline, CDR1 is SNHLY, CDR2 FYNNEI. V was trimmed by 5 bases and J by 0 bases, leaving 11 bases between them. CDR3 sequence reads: CASSNDRNSNQPQHF. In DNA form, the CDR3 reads TGTGCCAGCAGTAACGACAGAAATAGCAATCAGCCCCAGCATTTT.

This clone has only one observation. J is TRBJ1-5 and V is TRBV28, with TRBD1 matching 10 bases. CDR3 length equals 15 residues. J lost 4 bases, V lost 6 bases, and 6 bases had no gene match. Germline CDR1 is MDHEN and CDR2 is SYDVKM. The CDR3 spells CASSPGGQGNQPQHF. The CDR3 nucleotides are TGTGCCAGCAGCCCGGGGGGACAGGGGAATCAGCCCCAGCATTTT.

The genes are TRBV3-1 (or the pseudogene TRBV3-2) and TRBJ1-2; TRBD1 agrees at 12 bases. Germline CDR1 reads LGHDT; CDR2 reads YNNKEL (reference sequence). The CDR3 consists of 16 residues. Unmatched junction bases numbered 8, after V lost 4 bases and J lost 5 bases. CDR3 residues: CASSPGTGGWEYGYTF. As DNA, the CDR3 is TGTGCCAGCAGCCCCGGGACAGGGGGCTGGGAGTATGGCTACACCTTC.